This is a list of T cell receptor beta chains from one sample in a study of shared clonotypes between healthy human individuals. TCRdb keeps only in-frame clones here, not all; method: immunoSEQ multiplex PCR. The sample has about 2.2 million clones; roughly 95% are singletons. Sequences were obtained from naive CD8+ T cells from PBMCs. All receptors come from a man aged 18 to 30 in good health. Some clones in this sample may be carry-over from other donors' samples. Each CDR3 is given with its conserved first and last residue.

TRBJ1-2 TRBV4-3 CASSQDSRAGGDGYTF
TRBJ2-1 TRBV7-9 CASSFQLDEQFF
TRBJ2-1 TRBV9 CASSVASDRVWDEQFF
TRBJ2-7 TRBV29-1 CSATPGGIGEQYF
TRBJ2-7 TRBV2 CASNVLAGPLGQYF
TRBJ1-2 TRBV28 CASRLKGQGVNYGYTF
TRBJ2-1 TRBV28 CASSYPGVPRFF
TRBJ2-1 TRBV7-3 CASSLFPGSRSYNEQFF
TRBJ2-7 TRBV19 CASTRDRGSYEQYF
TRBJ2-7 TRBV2 CASSERYTYEQYF